The entry that follows covers one T cell receptor (beta chain) sequence. These data come from a study of OX40 agonist ivuxolimab in advanced cancers. Profiling relied on immunoSEQ multiplex PCR, and the TCRdb table lists in-frame clones only, not all of them. The sample lists tens of thousands of clones, 75% to 95% occurring once. The germline V gene encodes CDR1 SNHLY and CDR2 FYNNEI. J gave up 2 bases and V 0 bases, and 7 bases lay outside the gene matches. The CDR3 contains 16 residues. V usage is TRBV2 and J usage is TRBJ2-7; 7 bases line up with TRBD2. The material was CD4+ or CD8+ T cells sorted from blood, obtained in a trial of the OX40 agonist ivuxolimab. The sequence came from an adult with an advanced solid tumor such as melanoma, head and neck, liver or kidney cancer. CDR3 bases: TGTGCCAGCAGTGAAGCGCTAGCGGAGCAACCCTACGAGCAGTACTTC. Protein product: CASSEALAEQPYEQYF.